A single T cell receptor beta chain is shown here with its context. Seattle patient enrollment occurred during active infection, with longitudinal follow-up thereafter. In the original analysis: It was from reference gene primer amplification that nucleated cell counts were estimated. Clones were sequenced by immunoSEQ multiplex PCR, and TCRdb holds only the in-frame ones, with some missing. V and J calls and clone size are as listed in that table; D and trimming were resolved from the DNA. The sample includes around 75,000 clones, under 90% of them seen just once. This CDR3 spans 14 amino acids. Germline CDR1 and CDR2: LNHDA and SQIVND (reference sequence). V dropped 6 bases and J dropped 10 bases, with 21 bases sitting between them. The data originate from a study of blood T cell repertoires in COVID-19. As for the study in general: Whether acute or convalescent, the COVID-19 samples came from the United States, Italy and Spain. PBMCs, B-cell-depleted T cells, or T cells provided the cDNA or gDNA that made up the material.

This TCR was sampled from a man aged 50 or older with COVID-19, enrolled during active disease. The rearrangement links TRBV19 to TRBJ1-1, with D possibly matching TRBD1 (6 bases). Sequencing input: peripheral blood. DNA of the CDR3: TGTGCCAGTAGACCCATACTTAAGACAGGAAGAGCTTTCTTT. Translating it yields CASRPILKTGRAFF. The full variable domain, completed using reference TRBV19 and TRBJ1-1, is DGGITQSPKYLFRKEGQNVTLSCEQNLNHDAMYWYRQDPGQGLRLIYYSQIVNDFQKGDIAEGYSVSREKKESFPLTVTSAQKNPTAFYLCASRPILKTGRAFFGQGTRLTVV.